What follows are 30 T cell receptor beta chains derived from one specimen sequenced in a study of blood T cell repertoires in COVID-19. Some clones are missing from TCRdb's copy, which holds only in-frame ones; the method was immunoSEQ multiplex PCR. The sample includes 250,000 to 300,000 clones, 89% of them seen just once. Sequencing input: PBMCs or T cells enriched from blood (not recorded which). The receptors here all came from a woman aged 60-75 years who had recovered from COVID-19.

The CDR3 region is CAWSRGETSGRPGEQYF. DNA of the CDR3: TGTGCCTGGAGTCGGGGGGAGACTAGCGGGAGGCCTGGAGAGCAGTACTTC. The rearrangement joins TRBV30 to TRBJ2-7, with 13 nucleotides matching TRBD2. The CDR3 is 17 amino acids. CDR1 is GTSNPN, CDR2 SVGIG, per germline (reference sequence). Unmatched junction bases numbered 14, after V lost 2 bases and J lost 7 bases.

The chain uses TRBV7-2 and TRBJ2-1; possible D gene TRBD2, 6 bases. Germline CDR1 reads SGHTA; CDR2 reads FQGNSA. The CDR3 has 17 amino acids. V was cut by 1 base and J by 4 bases, with 17 bases left in between. The CDR3 coding sequence is TGTGCCAGCAGCTTAGGGGCAGCTAGCGTGGGGTACAATGAGCAGTTCTTC. Amino acid sequence: CASSLGAASVGYNEQFF.

The genes are TRBV6-5 and TRBJ1-3; D perhaps matches TRBD1 (6 bases). V was cut by 5 bases and J by 0 bases, with 8 bases left in between. CDR1 is MNHEY, CDR2 SVGAGI, per germline. The CDR3 extends over 14 amino acids. The CDR3 loop is CASSRTVSGNTIYF. The CDR3 DNA sequence: TGTGCCAGCAGTCGGACAGTCTCTGGAAACACCATATATTTT.

The rearrangement uses TRBV7-2 and TRBJ1-5; no clear D gene. The V gene lost 5 bases and the J gene lost 1 base, with 9 bases spanning the gap. Germline CDR1 SGHTA, CDR2 FQGNSA. This CDR3 spans 14 amino acids. The DNA for the CDR3 is TGTGCCAGCAGCGTCGGACTCAGCAATCAGCCCCAGCATTTT. Translated, it gives CASSVGLSNQPQHF.

The rearrangement uses TRBV5-1 and TRBJ1-4, with D possibly TRBD1 on 6 matching bases. The CDR3 sequence is 16 residues long. V was clipped by 0 bases and J by 2 bases, with 11 bases between them. Germline-derived CDR1 and CDR2 are SGHRS and YFSETQ. In DNA, the CDR3 is TGCGCCAGCAGCTTGGAACAGGGAGGGACTAATGAAAAACTGTTTTTT. It translates to CASSLEQGGTNEKLFF. Combining the CDR3 with reference TRBV5-1 and TRBJ1-4 gives the whole variable domain KAGVTQTPRYLIKTRGQQVTLSCSPISGHRSVSWYQQTPGQGLQFLFEYFSETQRNKGNFPGRFSGRQFSNSRSEMNVSTLELGDSALYLCASSLEQGGTNEKLFFGSGTQLSVL.

The chain recombines TRBV4-2 with TRBJ2-7; tentative D call: TRBD2 (6 bases). CDR1 and CDR2 (germline): LGHNA, YNFKEQ. The CDR3 covers 15 residues. Trimming removed 0 bases at V and 4 bases at J, with 13 bases between. CDR3 protein: CASSQDPSSAYEQYF. The CDR3 DNA reads as TGTGCCAGCAGCCAAGATCCTTCTAGCGCTTACGAGCAGTACTTC.

The gene calls are TRBV29-1 and TRBJ2-3; the D is unclear. This CDR3 spans 13 amino acids. Germline V gene data show CDR1 as SQVTM and CDR2 as ANQGSEA. The germline V and J ends were trimmed by 5 bases and 2 bases, with 11 bases remaining between them. The CDR3 here is CSVLTVNTDTQYF. The CDR3 DNA sequence: TGCAGCGTTCTCACGGTGAACACAGATACGCAGTATTTT.

The rearrangement joins TRBV10-1 to TRBJ2-1; 7 nucleotides match TRBD1. The CDR3 loop spans 14 amino acids. V lost 4 bases, J lost 7 bases, and 7 bases stayed unmatched. The germline V gene encodes CDR1 WNHNN and CDR2 SYGVQD (reference sequence). CDR3 bases: TGCGCCAGCAGTGGACGGACAGGAAATAATGAGCAGTTCTTC. This sequence encodes CASSGRTGNNEQFF.

The chain couples TRBV19 to TRBJ1-5; 11 nucleotides agree with TRBD1. The V gene's germline CDR1 is LNHDA and CDR2 SQIVND (reference sequence). This CDR3 has 15 residues. V shed 6 bases, J shed 5 bases, and the junction held 6 bases outside the gene matches. The CDR3 loop reads CASSQGQGEYQPQHF. CDR3 in DNA: TGTGCCAGTAGCCAGGGACAGGGGGAATATCAGCCCCAGCATTTT.

This clone was picked up a small number of times. The V call is TRBV11-3, the J call TRBJ2-1, with D possibly TRBD1 on 6 matching bases. Trimming took off 5 bases at V and 4 bases at J, with 9 bases between the two ends. This CDR3 has 13 amino acids. Germline V gives CDR1 SGHNT, CDR2 YENEEA. CDR3 sequence reads: CASSPRGYNEQFF. DNA of the CDR3: TGTGCCAGCAGCCCAAGGGGGTACAATGAGCAGTTCTTC.

The CDR3 DNA follows: TGCGCCAGCAGCTTGAACACAGGGCCCACTGAAGCTTTCTTT. It is translated as CASSLNTGPTEAFF. This chain links TRBV5-1 with TRBJ1-1; tentative D call: TRBD1 (6 bases). Germline CDR1 reads SGHRS; CDR2 reads YFSETQ. The CDR3 is made up of 14 amino acids. With 1 base removed from V and 4 bases from J, the gap between germline ends came to 11 bases.

The J gene is TRBJ1-6, the V gene TRBV19; D is unclear. The CDR3 is 14 amino acids. Germline CDR1 reads LNHDA; CDR2 reads SQIVND (reference sequence). The V end was cut by 3 bases, the J end by 9 bases, with 12 bases between. The CDR3 is CASSIAGSASPLHF. The CDR3 nucleotides are TGTGCCAGTAGTATCGCAGGTTCGGCTTCACCCCTCCACTTT.

This rearrangement joins TRBV5-4 to TRBJ2-1; possible D gene TRBD2, 5 bases. V lost 8 bases and J lost 8, with 14 bases in between. The germline gives CDR1 SGHNT, CDR2 YYREEE (reference sequence). The CDR3 loop spans 12 amino acids. The CDR3 sequence: CASRGPRDEQFF. The CDR3 DNA reads TGTGCCAGTCGGGGTCCTAGGGATGAGCAGTTCTTC.

J is TRBJ2-2 and V is TRBV5-1; 7 nucleotides match TRBD1. CDR3 size: 15 residues. Per germline, CDR1 SGHRS and CDR2 YFSETQ. Unmatched junction bases numbered 5, after V lost 4 bases and J lost 2 bases. The CDR3 region is CASSPDRENTGELFF. CDR3 bases: TGCGCCAGCAGCCCCGACAGGGAAAACACCGGGGAGCTGTTTTTT. Full variable domain (outside the CDR3, taken from reference TRBV5-1 and TRBJ2-2): KAGVTQTPRYLIKTRGQQVTLSCSPISGHRSVSWYQQTPGQGLQFLFEYFSETQRNKGNFPGRFSGRQFSNSRSEMNVSTLELGDSALYLCASSPDRENTGELFFGEGSRLTVL.

In this sample, this clone turned up a few times. V is TRBV18 and J is TRBJ2-7; 8 bases line up with TRBD2. V lost 3 bases to trimming and J lost 3 bases; unmatched junction nucleotides: 4. CDR1 and CDR2 from the germline V gene are KGHSH and LQKENI. This CDR3 region has 14 residues. The CDR3 DNA is TGTGCCAGCTCACCGGGACTAGTAAACTACGAGCAGTACTTC. This codes for CASSPGLVNYEQYF. The entire variable domain, with the rest obtained from reference TRBV18 and TRBJ2-7, is as follows: NAGVMQNPRHLVRRRGQEARLRCSPMKGHSHVYWYRQLPEEGLKFMVYLQKENIIDESGMPKERFSAEFPKEGPSILRIQQVVRGDSAAYFCASSPGLVNYEQYFGPGTRLTVT.

V usage is TRBV10-3 and J usage is TRBJ2-1; 9 nucleotides match TRBD1. Losses at the gene ends were 6 bases for V and 5 bases for J; bases not matched to a gene: 5. This CDR3 has 14 residues. Germline-derived CDR1 and CDR2 are ENHRY and SYGVKD. The CDR3 is CAISPGQGHNEQFF. The DNA of the CDR3 is TGTGCCATCAGCCCGGGACAGGGACACAATGAGCAGTTCTTC.

This chain uses TRBV5-1 with TRBJ1-1; no firm D call. CDR1 and CDR2 (germline): SGHRS, YFSETQ. V lost 3 bases to trimming and J lost 7 bases, with 13 bases between them. CDR3 size: 13 residues. The CDR3 loop reads CASSSQAGVEAFF. For the CDR3, the DNA is TGCGCCAGCAGCTCCCAGGCGGGAGTTGAAGCTTTCTTT. The whole variable domain, remainder taken from reference TRBV5-1 and TRBJ1-1, is KAGVTQTPRYLIKTRGQQVTLSCSPISGHRSVSWYQQTPGQGLQFLFEYFSETQRNKGNFPGRFSGRQFSNSRSEMNVSTLELGDSALYLCASSSQAGVEAFFGQGTRLTVV.

The J gene is TRBJ2-2, the V gene TRBV5-4; 14 positions agree with TRBD2. The junction had 4 bases not matched to a gene; V was cut back by 4 bases and J by 5 bases. Germline V CDR1 and CDR2: SGHNT, YYREEE (reference sequence). This CDR3 contains 16 residues. The CDR3 DNA reads TGTGCCAGCAGCAGGGGGACTAGCGGGAGAACCGGGGAGCTGTTTTTT. Translation: CASSRGTSGRTGELFF.

This chain joins TRBV4-1 and TRBJ2-3; TRBD2 matches 13 bases. Germline V lookup: CDR1 MGHRA, CDR2 YSYEKL. J gave up 5 bases and V 1 base, and 9 bases lay outside the gene matches. CDR3 size: 18 residues. CDR3 sequence reads: CASSQVPPGLAGLDTQYF. The DNA of the CDR3 is TGCGCCAGCAGCCAAGTTCCACCGGGACTAGCGGGACTAGATACGCAGTATTTT.

The gene calls are TRBV19 and TRBJ1-2; D is undetermined. V was trimmed by 5 bases and J by 4 bases, leaving 8 bases between them. Germline assignment: CDR1 LNHDA and CDR2 SQIVND (reference sequence). The CDR3 length is 12 residues. The CDR3 reads CASSSRAYGYTF. For the CDR3, the DNA is TGTGCCAGTAGTTCGAGGGCCTATGGCTACACCTTC.

This chain uses TRBV6-6 with TRBJ1-2; maybe TRBD1 (5 bases). This CDR3 comprises 13 residues. Germline V CDR1 and CDR2: MNHNY, SVGAGI (reference sequence). Trimming took off 4 bases at V and 7 bases at J, with 13 bases between the two ends. Written as DNA, the CDR3 is TGTGCCAGCAGTTCAATAGGGGCGGCTGGCTACACCTTC. This gives the protein CASSSIGAAGYTF.

The chain carries TRBV28 and TRBJ1-1; no clear D gene. CDR3 length: 14 residues. Trimming stripped 6 bases from V and 2 bases from J, with 13 bases between. Germline loops: CDR1 MDHEN, CDR2 SYDVKM. CDR3 sequence: CASRPTDFNTEAFF. CDR3 nucleotide sequence: TGTGCCAGCAGACCGACGGACTTCAACACTGAAGCTTTCTTT.

The V call is TRBV5-1, the J call TRBJ1-1; D call uncertain. The CDR3 spans 13 residues. Germline lookup yields CDR1 SGHRS and CDR2 YFSETQ. V was cut by 4 bases and J by 6 bases, with 13 bases left in between. CDR3 DNA: TGCGCCAGCAGCCTAGGCCATCCCGCTGAAGCTTTCTTT. It specifies CASSLGHPAEAFF.

In DNA, the CDR3 is TGCGCCAGCAGTGAGGGGGGAGTAGCGGGATTCGACGAGCAGTACTTC. Its translation: CASSEGGVAGFDEQYF. The V gene is TRBV10-1, the J gene TRBJ2-7, with 8 positions matching TRBD2. This CDR3 has 16 residues. The V segment lost 2 bases and the J segment 5 bases; nucleotides outside the gene matches: 11. Per germline, CDR1 WNHNN and CDR2 SYGVQD (reference sequence).

The chain links TRBV7-9 to TRBJ1-3; 9 bases are a match to TRBD1. Trimming at V came to 2 bases and at J to 0 bases, leaving 2 bases not matched to a gene. CDR1 SEHNR and CDR2 FQNEAQ come from the germline V gene (reference sequence). The CDR3 spans 16 residues. The CDR3 protein is CASSLTGGGSGNTIYF. DNA for the CDR3: TGTGCCAGCAGCTTAACAGGGGGCGGCTCTGGAAACACCATATATTTT.

In regard to this clone: In the same sample, other DNA sequences code for this CDR3. The rearrangement uses TRBV11-3 and TRBJ1-3; D uncertain. V was trimmed by 3 bases and J by 4 bases, leaving 7 bases between them. The V gene's germline CDR1 is SGHNT and CDR2 YENEEA. The CDR3 covers 13 residues. The CDR3 nucleotides are TGTGCCAGCAGCTTTAGTCCAGGAAACACCATATATTTT. Protein sequence: CASSFSPGNTIYF.

The rearrangement joins TRBV30 to TRBJ1-3, with 9 bases fitting TRBD1. Germline values: CDR1 GTSNPN, CDR2 SVGIG (reference sequence). The V gene end was trimmed by 2 bases and the J gene end by 8 bases; junction bases not matched to a gene: 7. The CDR3 is made up of 14 amino acids. The CDR3 loop reads CAWSLRTGEDTIYF. CDR3 DNA: TGTGCCTGGAGTCTTCGGACAGGGGAAGACACCATATATTTT.

The CDR3 protein is CASSLVEGSNYGYTF. The CDR3 DNA is TGTGCCAGCAGCCTCGTGGAGGGTTCTAACTATGGCTACACCTTC. This chain links TRBV11-2 with TRBJ1-2, with D hard to call. Trimming took 5 bases from V and 0 from J, leaving 13 bases between them. The germline CDR1 and CDR2 sequences are SGHAT and FQNNGV. The CDR3 is 15 amino acids.

The chain combines TRBV9 with TRBJ1-3, with D maybe TRBD1 (5 bases). The CDR3 is made up of 15 amino acids. The germline V gene encodes CDR1 SGDLS and CDR2 YYNGEE. V lost 1 base and J 4 bases, leaving 12 bases between the germline ends. This chain's CDR3 is CASSVRGGDGNTIYF. CDR3 nucleotide sequence: TGTGCCAGCAGCGTACGGGGGGGTGACGGAAACACCATATATTTT.

The J gene is TRBJ2-3, the V gene TRBV7-6, with TRBD2 matching 8 bases. CDR3 size: 15 residues. Germline CDR1 SGHVS, CDR2 FNYEAQ. Trimming at V came to 5 bases and at J to 5 bases, leaving 9 bases not matched to a gene. The DNA of the CDR3 is TGTGCCAGCAGCCTAACAGCGGGGGCCGGAGATACGCAGTATTTT. Its translation: CASSLTAGAGDTQYF.